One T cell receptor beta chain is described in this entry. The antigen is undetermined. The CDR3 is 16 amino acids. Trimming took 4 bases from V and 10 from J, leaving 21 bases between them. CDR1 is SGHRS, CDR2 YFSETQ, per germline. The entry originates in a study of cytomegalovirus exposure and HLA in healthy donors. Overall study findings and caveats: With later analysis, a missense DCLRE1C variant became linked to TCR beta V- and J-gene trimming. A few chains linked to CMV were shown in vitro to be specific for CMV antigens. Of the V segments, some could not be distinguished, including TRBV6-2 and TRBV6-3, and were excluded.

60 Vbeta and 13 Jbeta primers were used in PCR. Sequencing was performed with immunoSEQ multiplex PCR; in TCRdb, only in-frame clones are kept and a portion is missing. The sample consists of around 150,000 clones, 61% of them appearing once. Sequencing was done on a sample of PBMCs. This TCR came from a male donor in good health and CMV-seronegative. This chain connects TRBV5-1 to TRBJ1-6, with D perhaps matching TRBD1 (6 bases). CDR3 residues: CASSPTQGQGESPLHF. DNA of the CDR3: TGCGCCAGCAGCCCTACCCAGGGGCAAGGAGAGTCACCCCTCCACTTT.